The 14 T cell receptor beta chains listed next were all sequenced from one sample in a study of tumor-infiltrating lymphocytes in primary liver carcinoma. Constant-region priming of roughly 0.45 ug total RNA yielded TCR beta cDNA. Three nested multiplex PCR rounds, a slightly modified ARM-PCR, produced the libraries for TCR beta. PCR rounds one and two used TRBV1-TRBV30 forward primers with a C-beta reverse primer for around 9 cycles each. TCRdb independently ran MiXCR on the multiplex PCR reads; one entry per CDR3 protein. The sample records about 84,000 distinct CDR3 sequences, roughly 72% being singletons. For each extraction, RNA and DNA were obtained together from 20-30 mg of unsorted bulk tissue. Sequenced input: liver tumor tissue from sampling region 1. Subset described: tumor region T1, superior pole. These receptors all come from a man aged 35 to 55 with primary liver carcinoma and hepatitis B virus infection.

This sequence joins TRBV7-2 and TRBJ2-5, with 7 bases that match TRBD2. Germline V gene sequence: CDR1 SGHTA, CDR2 FQGNSA. The V segment lost 5 bases and the J segment 1 base; nucleotides outside the gene matches: 10. This CDR3 region has 16 residues. The chain's CDR3 is CASSNTLAVIQETQYF. The DNA for the CDR3 is TGTGCCAGCAGCAATACTCTAGCGGTGATCCAAGAGACCCAGTACTTC.

This clonotype showed up just a few times. The gene calls are TRBV9 and TRBJ2-1, with 14 bases fitting TRBD2. Germline CDR1 SGDLS, CDR2 YYNGEE. The CDR3 consists of 17 residues. The ends lost 0 bases at V and 5 bases at J; junction bases unmatched: 4. The CDR3 loop is CASSVGTSGRNDNEQFF. CDR3 nucleotides: TGTGCCAGCAGCGTAGGGACTAGCGGGAGGAATGACAATGAGCAGTTCTTC.

Within the sample, this clonotype is medium-sized (0.01 to 0.1%). The chain carries TRBV29-1 and TRBJ2-1; TRBD1 matches 8 bases. The V gene end was trimmed by 7 bases and the J gene end by 5 bases; junction bases not matched to a gene: 10. The CDR3 totals 14 residues. The germline CDR1 and CDR2 sequences are SQVTM and ANQGSEA. This chain's CDR3 is CSAVSGTGNNEQFF. The CDR3 DNA follows: TGCAGCGCCGTCTCCGGGACAGGCAACAATGAGCAGTTCTTC.

V usage is TRBV12-3 or TRBV12-4 and J usage is TRBJ2-5; D not certain. V was pared by 5 bases and J by 2 bases, with 12 bases between. CDR3 length: 14 residues. CDR3 sequence (DNA): TGTGCCAGCAGTGCCCCAGTCACGCAAGAGACCCAGTACTTC. Encoded protein: CASSAPVTQETQYF.

Of note for this clonotype: Relative to the germline gene, one junction end is altered; a read error may explain this. This chain uses TRBV4-1 with TRBJ1-5; maybe TRBD1 (5 bases). The germline gives CDR1 MGHRA, CDR2 YSYEKL. The CDR3 sequence is 14 residues long. CDR3 nucleotide sequence: TGCGCCAGCGGCCAAGGGGCCGCCAATCAGCCCCAGCATTTT. It encodes CASGQGAANQPQHF.

Details on this clonotype: The junction departs from the called germline gene at one end, perhaps through a read error. As DNA, the CDR3 is TGTGTCAGCAGTATTTGGACAGGGATGAGAGCTGGGGCCGACGTCCTGACTTTC. Protein product: CVSSIWTGMRAGADVLTF. The chain recombines TRBV6-5 with TRBJ2-6; 8 bases line up with TRBD1. The CDR3 length is 18 residues. Germline CDR1 and CDR2: MNHEY and SVGAGI.

With regard to this clonotype: A much larger clone differs from this one at a single base, so this may be a read error. This is likely a read error, given that the CDR3 carries no conserved phenylalanine or tryptophan at its end. This chain connects TRBV30 to TRBJ1-6, with 7 bases matching TRBD1. Per germline, CDR1 GTSNPN and CDR2 SVGIG (reference sequence). V shed 0 bases, J shed 0 bases, and the junction held 2 bases outside the gene matches. The CDR3 is 16 amino acids. For the CDR3, the DNA is TGTGCCTGGAGTGTATGGGACAGCTCCTATAATTCACCCCTCCACTAT. Its translation: CAWSVWDSSYNSPLHY.

Concerning this clonotype itself: The junction differs from germline at one of its ends, possibly a read error. This rearrangement joins TRBV11-2 to TRBJ2-2; 9 nucleotides agree with TRBD2. The CDR3 has 17 residues. From germline, CDR1 is SGHAT and CDR2 FQNNGV. CDR3 sequence: CASSPGARAWNSGGLLF. In nucleotides, the CDR3 is TGTGCCAGCAGCCCGGGGGCAAGGGCATGGAACAGCGGGGGGCTGTTGTTT.

A remark on this clonotype: A junction boundary mismatches the germline segment, possibly from a read error. The chain is built from TRBV11-2 and TRBJ1-2, with 11 nucleotides matching TRBD1. Germline V gene data show CDR1 as SGHAT and CDR2 as FQNNGV. The CDR3 consists of 16 residues. In DNA form, the CDR3 reads TGTGCCGGCAGCTACCGGGACAGGGGGACATACTACGGCTACACCTTT. As protein: CAGSYRDRGTYYGYTF.

This clonotype was found many times. The V call is TRBV6-1, the J call TRBJ2-1, with D unresolved. The V end lost 0 bases, the J end lost 6 bases, and 6 bases lay between the germline ends. This CDR3 has 13 amino acids. CDR1 MNHNS and CDR2 SASEGT come from the germline V gene. CDR3 nucleotides: TGTGCCAGCAGTGAAGCGGAGTGCAATGAGCAGTTCTTC. Its protein is CASSEAECNEQFF.

This chain uses TRBV6-1 with TRBJ2-1, with TRBD1 matching 9 bases. V lost 4 bases, J lost 11 bases, and 12 bases stayed unmatched. Per germline, CDR1 MNHNS and CDR2 SASEGT. There are 15 residues in the CDR3. CDR3 protein: CASSVRTGAGDKQFF. The CDR3 DNA reads as TGTGCCAGCAGTGTACGGACAGGGGCAGGGGATAAGCAGTTCTTC.

The V call is TRBV2, the J call TRBJ1-1, with 7 positions matching TRBD1. CDR1 SNHLY and CDR2 FYNNEI come from the germline V gene. Trimming removed 11 bases from V and 5 bases from J; junction bases left unmatched: 11. The CDR3 has 13 residues. CDR3 region: CAGNRQGRTEAFF. The CDR3 DNA sequence: TGTGCCGGCAATCGACAGGGAAGAACTGAAGCTTTCTTT.

Regarding this clonotype: The CDR3 end shows no conserved phenylalanine or tryptophan, and so a read error is likely. The CDR3 coding sequence is TGTGCCAGCAGCTTGAATATCGTACTAGCCATGGGTGAGCAGTTCATC. Translation: CASSLNIVLAMGEQFI. The J gene is TRBJ2-7, the V gene TRBV11-2, with a weak D call TRBD2 (6 bases). The DNA end lines up better with TRBJ2-1; the J call may be wrong. Germline values: CDR1 SGHAT, CDR2 FQNNGV. This CDR3 contains 16 residues.

For this clonotype: A much more abundant neighbour one base away suggests this may be a read error. The J gene is TRBJ2-6, the V gene TRBV28; 7 bases are a match to TRBD1. The CDR3 length is 16 residues. CDR1 MDHEN and CDR2 SYDVKM come from the germline V gene. After removal of 6 bases from V and 3 bases from J, the junction contained 8 bases not matched to a gene. The CDR3 DNA follows: TGTGCCAGCAGGGGGGACAGCCCCTTTGGGGCCAACGTCCTGACTTTC. Protein product: CASRGDSPFGANVLTF.